This T cell receptor (beta chain) stems from a study of CD8 T cells in ankylosing spondylitis. The CDR3 totals 14 residues. V was shortened by 1 base and J by 2 bases, with 8 bases between the two germline ends. Germline lookup yields CDR1 SGHTA and CDR2 FQGNSA. This clonotype was recorded many times. What it binds is unknown. By quantitative 5'-RACE with molecular barcodes, the TCR beta libraries were made. MiXCR, applied by TCRdb to the 5' RACE reads, yields one record per CDR3 protein. The data contain about 140,000 distinct CDR3 sequences, 7% to 9% of them singletons. Study-wide results and limits: Enrichment of disease-linked clones was reportedly significant in matched ankylosing spondylitis synovial fluid.

V and J are TRBV7-2 and TRBJ2-5; perhaps TRBD1 as D (5 bases). This TCR came from a male donor with ankylosing spondylitis. The sequencing input was synovial fluid, either unsorted or a sorted T cell fraction (not recorded which). The chain's CDR3 is CASSLVRAQETQYF. The CDR3 nucleotides are TGTGCCAGCAGCTTAGTCAGGGCTCAAGAGACCCAGTACTTC.